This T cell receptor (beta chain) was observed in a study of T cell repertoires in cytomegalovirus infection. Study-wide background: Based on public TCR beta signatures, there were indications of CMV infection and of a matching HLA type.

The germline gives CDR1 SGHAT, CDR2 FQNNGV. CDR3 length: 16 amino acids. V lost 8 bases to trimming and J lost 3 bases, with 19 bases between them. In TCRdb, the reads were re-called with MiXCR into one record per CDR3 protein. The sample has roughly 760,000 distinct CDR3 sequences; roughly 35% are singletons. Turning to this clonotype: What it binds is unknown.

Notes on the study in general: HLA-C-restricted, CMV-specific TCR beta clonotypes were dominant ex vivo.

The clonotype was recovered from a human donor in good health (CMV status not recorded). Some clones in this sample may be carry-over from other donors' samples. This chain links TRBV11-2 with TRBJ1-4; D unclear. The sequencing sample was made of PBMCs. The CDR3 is CASVVLRGAPNEKLFF. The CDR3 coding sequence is TGTGCCAGCGTGGTTTTGCGCGGCGCGCCTAATGAAAAACTGTTTTTT.